This TCR beta chain emerged from a study of tumor-infiltrating lymphocytes in oesophageal squamous cell carcinoma. There are a few counts of this clonotype. Trimming removed 3 bases from V and 2 bases from J, with 9 bases in between. The CDR3 sequence is 14 residues long. The germline CDR1 and CDR2 sequences are SGHTA and FQGTGA. TCRdb re-derived calls from the PCR reads in MiXCR, one entry per CDR3 protein. The table shows approximately 12,000 distinct CDR3 sequences, with roughly 50% occurring only once. The sequenced material came from esophageal tumor tissue. The V and J genes are TRBV7-3 and TRBJ2-3; D gene unclear. The receptor was derived from a female donor with esophageal squamous cell carcinoma. This CDR3 reads CASSLNGLTDTQYF. For the CDR3, the DNA is TGTGCCAGCAGCTTGAATGGCCTCACAGATACGCAGTATTTT.